This paragraph reports one T cell receptor (beta chain). The antigen remains undetermined. These data are taken from a study of radiotherapy plus CTLA-4 blockade in lung cancer. Study context: Objective responses occurred in roughly a sixth of patients; around 30% had disease control.

Focal radiation plus CTLA-4 blockade with ipilimumab was administered to patients who had chemo-refractory metastatic non-small-cell lung cancer. Trimming took 5 bases from V and 2 from J, leaving 13 bases between them. This CDR3 comprises 15 residues. Germline V lookup: CDR1 SGHTA, CDR2 FQGNSA. Sequencing used immunoSEQ multiplex PCR; TCRdb keeps in-frame clones, though not all of them. The sample gives about 60,000 clones, around four fifths of which show up once; 3.5% to 4% is in the top ten. Whole-study findings and limits: Early blood T cell clone dynamics reportedly forecast response best, with interferon-beta. The study found tumor-derived TCR clones expanded in blood after radiotherapy plus ipilimumab.

The source was peripheral blood, collected from a patient treated with radiotherapy plus ipilimumab. The receptor was derived from a human donor with non-small cell lung cancer who had a partial response to radiotherapy plus ipilimumab. The genes are TRBV7-2 and TRBJ1-5; weak D call: TRBD1 (5 bases). The CDR3 loop reads CASSLGGNRNQPQHF. The CDR3 nucleotides read TGTGCCAGCAGCCTTGGGGGGAACCGCAATCAGCCCCAGCATTTT.